Here is one T cell receptor (beta chain) with its context. Its antigen remains unidentified. This sample is drawn from a study of T cell responses to AZD1222 COVID-19 vaccine. The study's findings and limits: Two AZD1222 administrations were followed by greater Spike-specific TCR breadth and depth. Spike as a whole was targeted by vaccine-associated CD4 TCRs, dominant at 160-218 and 743-854. Reportedly, close to half of spike-specific TCRs are directed against unmutated variant regions.

Assay used: immunoSEQ multiplex PCR; TCRdb lists only in-frame clones, some missing. The sample lists around 140,000 clones; more than 75% were seen once. Pooled together were second doses at about 4 or about 12 weeks. The material sequenced was peripheral blood, taken 28 days after the second AZD1222 dose. This sequence was found in an adult who received the AZD1222 COVID-19 vaccine.

CDR3 sequence reads: CASSEGAGGDTEAFF. CDR3 nucleotide sequence: TGTGCCAGCTCAGAGGGAGCCGGGGGGGACACTGAAGCTTTCTTT. The chain links TRBV18 to TRBJ1-1; D might be TRBD1 (5 bases). The CDR3 is made up of 15 amino acids. Trimming took off 5 bases at V and 3 bases at J, with 16 bases between the two ends. The germline V gene has CDR1 KGHSH and CDR2 LQKENI.